This TCR beta chain came from a study of blood T cell repertoires in COVID-19. Overall study: PBMCs, B-cell-depleted T cells, or T cells provided the cDNA or gDNA that made up the material.

TCRdb's table, derived via immunoSEQ multiplex PCR, lists solely in-frame clones and lacks some. The sample shows approximately 33,000 clones, roughly 90% of them seen only once. The CDR3 runs 14 residues. Germline V gene data show CDR1 as MNHEY and CDR2 as SMNVEV (reference sequence). Trimming took off 4 bases at V and 0 bases at J, with 8 bases between the two ends. The specimen was peripheral blood. J is TRBJ2-3 and V is TRBV27; D unresolved. The source of this sequence is a man aged 55 to 69 with COVID-19, enrolled during active disease. This CDR3 reads CASSSRTSTDTQYF. The CDR3 region has the DNA TGTGCCAGCAGTTCCCGAACTAGCACAGATACGCAGTATTTT.